The subject of this entry is one T cell receptor (beta chain). Its antigen is not known. The CDR3 sequence is 12 residues long. Trimming pared 5 bases from V and 7 bases from J, leaving 9 bases between. CDR1 and CDR2 from the germline V gene are SEHNR and FQNEAQ (reference sequence). The sample belongs to a study of response to subunit inactivated influenza vaccine. Study observations and caveats: The study's authors posited that every seasonal influenza vaccination enlists few new T cells.

TCRdb re-called the RT-PCR reads with MiXCR, one entry per CDR3 protein. The sample lists about 520,000 distinct CDR3 sequences, about 25% occurring once. V is TRBV7-9 and J is TRBJ1-5; no firm D call. This clonotype originated in a man aged 45 to 65 who received an inactivated influenza vaccine. Sequencing was performed on CD4+ T cells sorted from PBMCs, taken roughly 5 days after vaccination. CDR3 nucleotides: TGTGCCAGCAGCCGGATCGGGCAGCCCCAGCATTTT. Its protein is CASSRIGQPQHF.